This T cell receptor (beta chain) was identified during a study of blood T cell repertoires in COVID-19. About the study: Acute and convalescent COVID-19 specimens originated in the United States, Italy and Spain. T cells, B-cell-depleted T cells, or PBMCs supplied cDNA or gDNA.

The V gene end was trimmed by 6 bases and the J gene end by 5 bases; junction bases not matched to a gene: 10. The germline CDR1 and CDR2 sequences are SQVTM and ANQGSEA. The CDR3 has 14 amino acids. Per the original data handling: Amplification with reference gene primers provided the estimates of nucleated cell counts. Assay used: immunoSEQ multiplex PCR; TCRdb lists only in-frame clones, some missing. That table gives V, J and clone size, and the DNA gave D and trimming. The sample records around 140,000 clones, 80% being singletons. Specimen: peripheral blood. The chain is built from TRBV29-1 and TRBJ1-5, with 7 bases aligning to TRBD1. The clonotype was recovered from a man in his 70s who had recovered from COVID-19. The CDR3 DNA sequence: TGCAGCGTCCAAGAACAGGGGATGGATCAGCCCCAGCATTTT. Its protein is CSVQEQGMDQPQHF. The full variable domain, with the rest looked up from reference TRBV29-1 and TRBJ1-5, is SAVISQKPSRDICQRGTSLTIQCQVDSQVTMMFWYRQQPGQSLTLIATANQGSEATYESGFVIDKFPISRPNLTFSTLTVSNMSPEDSSIYLCSVQEQGMDQPQHFGDGTRLSIL.